This TCR beta chain stems from a study of blood T cell repertoires in COVID-19. Study-wide context: COVID-19 samples, acute and convalescent, were from the United States, Italy and Spain.

As originally analysed: Estimated nucleated cell counts came from reference gene primer amplification. Sequencing used immunoSEQ multiplex PCR; TCRdb keeps in-frame clones, though not all of them. The DNA was the basis for D and trimming; V, J and clone size are from that table. The sample holds some 100,000 clones; about 91% are singletons and the top ten take around 2%. The Seattle patients, enrolled during active infection, were followed longitudinally. The CDR3 totals 13 residues. V lost 4 bases to trimming and J lost 4 bases, with 8 bases between them. Per the germline V gene, CDR1 is SGHRS and CDR2 is YFSETQ.

This chain connects TRBV5-1 to TRBJ2-2; D is possibly TRBD1 (5 bases). Sequencing was carried out using peripheral blood. The TCR comes from a man in his fifties or sixties with COVID-19, enrolled during active disease. CDR3 DNA sequence: TGCGCCAGCAGCGATGACAGCACCGGGGAGCTGTTTTTT. Protein: CASSDDSTGELFF.